The count of the clone carrying this T cell receptor beta chain is one. This sample is part of a study of control samples from healthy donors and cancer patients. Sequencing was performed with immunoSEQ multiplex PCR; in TCRdb, only in-frame clones are kept and a portion is missing. The sample shows 130,000 or so clones, 85% to 95% of them seen only once. The receptor was derived from a man aged 35 to 55 in good health. Sequencing used blood.

DNA for the CDR3: TGTGCCAGCAGTGTTACCTTAATCCATTCCCCGAATTCACCCCTCCACTTT. This gives the protein CASSVTLIHSPNSPLHF. This sequence joins TRBV27 and TRBJ1-6; D is unresolved. Germline assignment: CDR1 MNHEY and CDR2 SMNVEV (reference sequence). V dropped 5 bases and J dropped 7 bases, with 21 bases sitting between them. The CDR3 extends over 17 amino acids.